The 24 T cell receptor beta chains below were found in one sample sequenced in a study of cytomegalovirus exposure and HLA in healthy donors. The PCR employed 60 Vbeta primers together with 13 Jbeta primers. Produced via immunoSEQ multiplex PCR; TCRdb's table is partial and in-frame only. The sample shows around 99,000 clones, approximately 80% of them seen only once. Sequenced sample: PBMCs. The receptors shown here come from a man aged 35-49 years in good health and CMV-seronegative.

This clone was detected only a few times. The CDR3 protein is CASSLVAGSTGELFF. CDR3 bases: TGTGCCAGCAGCTTGGTTGCAGGCTCCACCGGGGAGCTGTTTTTT. The rearrangement links TRBV7-9 to TRBJ2-2; D ambiguous. CDR3 size: 15 residues. V lost 3 bases and J 4 bases, leaving 12 bases between the germline ends. The germline V gene encodes CDR1 SEHNR and CDR2 FQNEAQ (reference sequence).

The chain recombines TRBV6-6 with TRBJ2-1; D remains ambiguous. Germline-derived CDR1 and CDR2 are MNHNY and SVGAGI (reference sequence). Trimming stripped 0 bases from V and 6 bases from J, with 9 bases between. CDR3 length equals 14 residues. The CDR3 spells CASSYSISGNEQFF. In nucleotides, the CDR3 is TGTGCCAGCAGTTACTCGATATCCGGCAATGAGCAGTTCTTC.

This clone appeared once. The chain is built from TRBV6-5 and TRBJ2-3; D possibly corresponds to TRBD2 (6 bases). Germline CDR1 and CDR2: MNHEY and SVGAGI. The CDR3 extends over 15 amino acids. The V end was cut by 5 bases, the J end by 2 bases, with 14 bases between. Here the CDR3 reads CASSARDSLTDTQYF. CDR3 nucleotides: TGTGCCAGCAGTGCTCGGGACTCCCTCACAGATACGCAGTATTTT.

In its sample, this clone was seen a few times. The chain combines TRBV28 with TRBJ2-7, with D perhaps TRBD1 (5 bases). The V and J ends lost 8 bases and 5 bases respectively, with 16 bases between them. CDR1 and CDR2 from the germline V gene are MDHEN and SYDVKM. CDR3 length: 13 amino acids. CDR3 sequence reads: CASFFAQGNEQYF. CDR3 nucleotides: TGTGCCAGCTTTTTCGCGCAGGGTAACGAGCAGTACTTC. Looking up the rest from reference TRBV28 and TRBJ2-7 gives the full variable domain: DVKVTQSSRYLVKRTGEKVFLECVQDMDHENMFWYRQDPGLGLRLIYFSYDVKMKEKGDIPEGYSVSREKKERFSLILESASTNQTSMYLCASFFAQGNEQYFGPGTRLTVT.

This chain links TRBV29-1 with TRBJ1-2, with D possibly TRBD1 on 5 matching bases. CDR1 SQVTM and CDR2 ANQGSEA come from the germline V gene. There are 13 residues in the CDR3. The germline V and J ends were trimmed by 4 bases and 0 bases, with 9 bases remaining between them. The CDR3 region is CSVGQSANYGYTF. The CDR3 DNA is TGCAGCGTTGGACAGTCAGCTAACTATGGCTACACCTTC.

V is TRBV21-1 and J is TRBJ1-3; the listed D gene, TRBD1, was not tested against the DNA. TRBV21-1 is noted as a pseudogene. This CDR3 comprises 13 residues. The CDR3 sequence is CATPTGIGNTIYF. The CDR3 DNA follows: TGTGCCACCCCTACAGGGATCGGAAACACCATATATTTT.

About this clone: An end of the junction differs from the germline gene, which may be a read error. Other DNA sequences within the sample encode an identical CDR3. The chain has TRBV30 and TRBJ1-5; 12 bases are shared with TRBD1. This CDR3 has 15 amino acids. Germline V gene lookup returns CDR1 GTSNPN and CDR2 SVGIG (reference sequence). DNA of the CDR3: TGCGCCTGGGGGACCGGGACAGGGGGCGCCCAGCCCCAGCATTTT. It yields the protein CAWGTGTGGAQPQHF.

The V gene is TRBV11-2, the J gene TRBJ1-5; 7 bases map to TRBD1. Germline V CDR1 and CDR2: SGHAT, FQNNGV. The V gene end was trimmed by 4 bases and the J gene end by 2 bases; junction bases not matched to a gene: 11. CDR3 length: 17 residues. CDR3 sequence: CASSSPYRGFGNQPQHF. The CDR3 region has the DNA TGTGCCAGCAGCTCGCCCTACAGGGGTTTTGGCAATCAGCCCCAGCATTTT.

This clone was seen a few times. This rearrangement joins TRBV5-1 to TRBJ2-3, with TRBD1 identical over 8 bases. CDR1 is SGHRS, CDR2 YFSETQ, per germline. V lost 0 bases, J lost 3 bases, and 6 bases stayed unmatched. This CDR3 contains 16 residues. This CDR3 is CASSLEGQVGTDTQYF. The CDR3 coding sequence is TGCGCCAGCAGCTTGGAGGGACAGGTCGGGACAGATACGCAGTATTTT.

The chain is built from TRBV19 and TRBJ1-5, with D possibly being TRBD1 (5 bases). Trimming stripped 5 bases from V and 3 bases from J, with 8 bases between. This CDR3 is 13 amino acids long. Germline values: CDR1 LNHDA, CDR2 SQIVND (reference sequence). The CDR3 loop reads CASSLGANQPQHF. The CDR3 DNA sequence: TGTGCCAGTAGTTTAGGGGCCAATCAGCCCCAGCATTTT. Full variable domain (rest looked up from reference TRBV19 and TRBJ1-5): DGGITQSPKYLFRKEGQNVTLSCEQNLNHDAMYWYRQDPGQGLRLIYYSQIVNDFQKGDIAEGYSVSREKKESFPLTVTSAQKNPTAFYLCASSLGANQPQHFGDGTRLSIL.

CDR3 amino acids: CASSPRLAGVYEQYF. CDR3 nucleotides: TGCGCCAGCAGCCCGAGACTAGCGGGCGTCTACGAGCAGTACTTC. The V gene is TRBV5-1, the J gene TRBJ2-7; 10 bases are shared with TRBD2. The germline V gene encodes CDR1 SGHRS and CDR2 YFSETQ. V shed 4 bases and J 3 bases; nucleotides not matched to a gene: 7. This CDR3 has 15 residues. Full variable domain (outside the CDR3, taken from reference TRBV5-1 and TRBJ2-7): KAGVTQTPRYLIKTRGQQVTLSCSPISGHRSVSWYQQTPGQGLQFLFEYFSETQRNKGNFPGRFSGRQFSNSRSEMNVSTLELGDSALYLCASSPRLAGVYEQYFGPGTRLTVT.

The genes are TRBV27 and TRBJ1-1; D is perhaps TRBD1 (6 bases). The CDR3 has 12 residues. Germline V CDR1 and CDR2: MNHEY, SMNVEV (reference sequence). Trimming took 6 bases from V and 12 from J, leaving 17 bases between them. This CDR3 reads CASSPPRGDSFF. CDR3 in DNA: TGTGCCAGCAGCCCCCCCAGGGGAGACTCTTTCTTT.

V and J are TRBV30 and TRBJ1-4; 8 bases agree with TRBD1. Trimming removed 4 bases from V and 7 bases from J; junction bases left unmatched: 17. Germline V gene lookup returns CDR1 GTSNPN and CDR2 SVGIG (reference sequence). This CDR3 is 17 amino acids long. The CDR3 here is CAWKKGIVRTGFEKLFF. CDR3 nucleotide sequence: TGTGCCTGGAAGAAGGGAATCGTGCGGACAGGGTTTGAAAAACTGTTTTTT.

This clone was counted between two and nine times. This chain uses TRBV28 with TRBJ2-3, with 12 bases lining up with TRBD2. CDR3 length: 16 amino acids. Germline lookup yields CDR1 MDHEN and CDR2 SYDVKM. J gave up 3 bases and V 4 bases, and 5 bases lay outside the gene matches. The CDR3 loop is CASSSGLAGVTDTQYF. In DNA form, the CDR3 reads TGTGCCAGCAGTTCGGGACTAGCGGGTGTTACAGATACGCAGTATTTT.

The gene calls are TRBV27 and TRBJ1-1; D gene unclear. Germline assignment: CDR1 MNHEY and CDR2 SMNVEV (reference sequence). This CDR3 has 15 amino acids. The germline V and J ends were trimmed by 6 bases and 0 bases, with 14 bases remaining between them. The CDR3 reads CASRKTWALNTEAFF. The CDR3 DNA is TGTGCCAGCAGAAAAACTTGGGCTTTGAACACTGAAGCTTTCTTT.

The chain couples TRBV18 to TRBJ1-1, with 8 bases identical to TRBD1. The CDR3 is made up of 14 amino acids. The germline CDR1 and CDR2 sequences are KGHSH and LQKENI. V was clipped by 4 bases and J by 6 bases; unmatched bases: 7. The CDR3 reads CASSRQGRFAEAFF. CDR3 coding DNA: TGTGCCAGCTCACGACAGGGGAGGTTCGCTGAAGCTTTCTTT.

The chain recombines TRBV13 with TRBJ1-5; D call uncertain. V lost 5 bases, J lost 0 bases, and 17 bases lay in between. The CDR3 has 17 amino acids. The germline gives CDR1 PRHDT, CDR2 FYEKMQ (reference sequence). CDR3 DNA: TGTGCCAGCAGCCCCTTTTTATTAGAATATAGCAATCAGCCCCAGCATTTT. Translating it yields CASSPFLLEYSNQPQHF.

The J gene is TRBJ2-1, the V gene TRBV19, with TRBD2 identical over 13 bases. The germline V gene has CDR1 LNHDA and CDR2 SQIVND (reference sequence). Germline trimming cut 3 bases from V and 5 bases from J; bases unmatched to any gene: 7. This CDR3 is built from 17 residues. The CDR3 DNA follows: TGTGCCAGTAGTATTTTAGGACTAGCGGGGGTGAACAATGAGCAGTTCTTC. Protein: CASSILGLAGVNNEQFF.

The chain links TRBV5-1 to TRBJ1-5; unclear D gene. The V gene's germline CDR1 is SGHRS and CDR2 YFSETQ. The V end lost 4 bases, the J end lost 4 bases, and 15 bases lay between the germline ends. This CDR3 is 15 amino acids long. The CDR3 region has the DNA TGCGCCAGCAGCATAGACTCCGGTTCTAATCAGCCCCAGCATTTT. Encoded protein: CASSIDSGSNQPQHF.

Written as DNA, the CDR3 is TGTGCCAGCAGCTTACAGGGGGTCACTGAAGCTTTCTTT. Translated, it gives CASSLQGVTEAFF. V gene TRBV5-5 combines with J gene TRBJ1-1; 8 nucleotides match TRBD1. V gave up 2 bases and J gave up 4 bases; unmatched junction bases: 1. Germline V lookup: CDR1 SGHKS, CDR2 YYEKEE (reference sequence). This CDR3 region has 13 residues.

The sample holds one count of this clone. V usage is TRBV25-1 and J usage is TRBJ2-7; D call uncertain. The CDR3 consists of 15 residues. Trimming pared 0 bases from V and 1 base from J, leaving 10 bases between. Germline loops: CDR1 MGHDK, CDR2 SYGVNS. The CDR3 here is CASSEYQASSYEQYF. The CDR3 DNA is TGTGCCAGCAGTGAATATCAGGCCAGTTCCTACGAGCAGTACTTC.

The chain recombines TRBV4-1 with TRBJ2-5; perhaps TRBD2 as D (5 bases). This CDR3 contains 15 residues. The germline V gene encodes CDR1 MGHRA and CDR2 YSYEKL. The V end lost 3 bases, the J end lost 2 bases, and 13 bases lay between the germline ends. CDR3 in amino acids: CASSHDLAIQETQYF. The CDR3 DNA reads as TGCGCCAGCAGCCACGACTTAGCGATACAAGAGACCCAGTACTTC.

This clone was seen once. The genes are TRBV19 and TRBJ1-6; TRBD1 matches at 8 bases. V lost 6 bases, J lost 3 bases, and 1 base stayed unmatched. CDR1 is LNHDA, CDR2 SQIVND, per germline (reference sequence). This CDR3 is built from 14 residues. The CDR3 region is CASRQGGYNSPLHF. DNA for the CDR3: TGTGCCAGTAGACAGGGGGGCTATAATTCACCCCTCCACTTT.

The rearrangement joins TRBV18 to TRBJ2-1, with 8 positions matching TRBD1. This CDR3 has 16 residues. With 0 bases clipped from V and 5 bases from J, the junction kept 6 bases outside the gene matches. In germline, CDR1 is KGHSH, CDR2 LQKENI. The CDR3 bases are TGTGCCAGCTCACCACCGGGACAGGTGGGTAACAATGAGCAGTTCTTC. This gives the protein CASSPPGQVGNNEQFF.